Listed below are T cell receptor beta chains from one sample, sequenced in a study of CD8 T cells in Susac syndrome. Using its own MiXCR run on the immunoSEQ multiplex PCR reads, TCRdb lists one record per CDR3 protein. Of approximately 200,000 distinct CDR3 sequences listed, over 90% are singletons. Sequences were obtained from CD4+ T cells from PBMCs. These receptors came from a human donor with multiple sclerosis. Each CDR3 is given with its conserved first and last residue. The D gene is left open where the match is weak. Rows give clone size only sometimes, using once, few, many, or a class for an expanded clone.

V gene	J gene	clone size	D gene	CDR3 DNA	CDR3 protein
TRBV27	TRBJ2-3	-	TRBD2	TGTGCCAGCAGTCGTCCGACTAGCGGAACAGATACGCAGTATTTT	CASSRPTSGTDTQYF
TRBV30	TRBJ2-1	-	TRBD1	TGTGCCTGGAGCCGGACAGGACCACACAATGAGCAGTTCTTC	CAWSRTGPHNEQFF
TRBV30	TRBJ2-7	-	-	TGTGCCCGAAAAGCCCCACAGGGCGCCGAGCAGTACTTC	CARKAPQGAEQYF
TRBV3-1	TRBJ1-5	-	-	TGTGCCAGCAGCCAAGCTACAGGGAGTCAGCCCCAGCATTTT	CASSQATGSQPQHF
TRBV2	TRBJ2-5	-	-	TGTGCCAGCAGTGGACTACGACAAGAGACCCAGTACTTC	CASSGLRQETQYF
TRBV7-9	TRBJ2-1	-	TRBD1	TGTGCCAGCAGATTAGACAGGGGCTCCTACAATGAGCAGTTCTTC	CASRLDRGSYNEQFF
TRBV30	TRBJ1-1	few	-	TGTGCCTGGAGTGTACAGGGCACTTTGAACACTGAAGCTTTCTTT	CAWSVQGTLNTEAFF
TRBV30	TRBJ2-5	-	-	TGTGCCTGGAGTGTACAGGCCCAAGAGACCCAGTACTTC	CAWSVQAQETQYF
TRBV19	TRBJ1-4	once	-	TGTGCCAGTAGTATGCAGGACAGCTCTGAAAAACTGTTTTTT	CASSMQDSSEKLFF
TRBV24-1	TRBJ2-1	once	-	TGTGCCACCAGTGATCGGACTGATGAGCAGTTCTTC	CATSDRTDEQFF
TRBV29-1	TRBJ1-3	-	-	TGCAGCGTTGAAGTCAGGGCCGGCACCATATATTTT	CSVEVRAGTIYF
TRBV6-5	TRBJ2-2	-	TRBD1	TGTGCCAGCAGTTACGTAGGGGGCGGCACCGGGGAGCTGTTTTTT	CASSYVGGGTGELFF
TRBV5-6	TRBJ1-1	-	-	TGTGCCAGCAGATGGGGACAGAACACTGAAGCTTTCTTT	CASRWGQNTEAFF
TRBV3-1	TRBJ1-4	once	TRBD1	TGTGCCAGCAGCACAGACAGGGGAAGGACTAATGAAAAACTGTTTTTT	CASSTDRGRTNEKLFF
TRBV27	TRBJ2-2	-	-	TGTGCCACCGATAGATGGAACACCGGGGAGCTGTTTTTT	CATDRWNTGELFF
TRBV27	TRBJ2-7	-	TRBD1	TGTGCCAGCAGAACAACTTACAGGGGGGAGGAGCAGTACTTC	CASRTTYRGEEQYF
TRBV15	TRBJ2-1	-	TRBD2	TGTGCCACCAGCAGAGAACCGGGACTAGCCTACAATGAGCAGTTCTTC	CATSREPGLAYNEQFF
TRBV20-1	TRBJ1-5	-	TRBD1	TGCAGTGCTAATACCGGGACAGAGGCGCCCCAGCATTTT	CSANTGTEAPQHF
TRBV7-9	TRBJ2-1	-	-	TGTGCCAGCAGCTTAGTTAGGCTAGCTGGTGAGCAGTTCTTC	CASSLVRLAGEQFF
TRBV30	TRBJ2-3	-	-	TGTGCCTCGCCTGGACTCTTGACTAGGGATACGCAGTATTTT	CASPGLLTRDTQYF
TRBV3-1	TRBJ1-1	-	-	TGTGCCAGCCGACGGGAGGGCACTGAAGCTTTCTTT	CASRREGTEAFF
TRBV20-1	TRBJ2-1	-	TRBD1	TGCAGTGCTGGACAGGGGGCACCGCAGAAGCAGTTCTTC	CSAGQGAPQKQFF
TRBV3-1	TRBJ1-5	-	-	TGTGCCAGTTCCCGGGACGGACGCAATCAGCCCCAGCATTTT	CASSRDGRNQPQHF
TRBV9	TRBJ2-3	-	-	TGTGCCAGCAGCGTAACTCAGGGGAAAGATACGCAGTATTTT	CASSVTQGKDTQYF
TRBV29-1	TRBJ2-7	-	-	TGCAGCGTTGAAGAGTGGAGGGGAGAGCAGTACTTC	CSVEEWRGEQYF
TRBV12-3/TRBV12-4	TRBJ2-7	few	TRBD2	TGTGCCAGCAGTTCCGGGACTAGCGGTTCTTACGAGCAGTACTTC	CASSSGTSGSYEQYF
TRBV20-1	TRBJ2-2	-	-	TGCAGTGCTAGGCGGTCGGAGAACACCGGGGAGCTGTTTTTT	CSARRSENTGELFF
TRBV29-1	TRBJ2-5	-	-	TGCAGCGTTGACGATCAAGAGACCCAGTACTTC	CSVDDQETQYF
TRBV24-1	TRBJ2-7	once	-	TGTGCCACCAGTGACCCGGTGACGGCAGAGCAGTACTTC	CATSDPVTAEQYF
TRBV9	TRBJ2-7	-	-	TGTGCCAGCAGCGTAGGGCCCGGGGCGCTCGAGCAGTACTTC	CASSVGPGALEQYF
TRBV20-1	TRBJ1-2	-	-	TGCAGTGCCGGAGGGGACATTAACTATGGCTACACCTTC	CSAGGDINYGYTF
TRBV24-1	TRBJ2-1	-	-	TGTGCCACCAGTGATGAGAAGCTCGATGAGCAGTTCTTC	CATSDEKLDEQFF
TRBV6-5	TRBJ1-2	-	-	TGTGCCAGCAGTTATGACAGTAAGAACTATGGCTACACCTTC	CASSYDSKNYGYTF
TRBV7-3	TRBJ2-2	few	-	TGTGCCAGCAGCTCGACAGGTCCCGGGGAGCTGTTTTTT	CASSSTGPGELFF
TRBV30	TRBJ1-1	-	-	TGTGCCTGGGCCCCCGGACTGGAATTGGCGAGCACTGAAGCTTTCTTT	CAWAPGLELASTEAFF
TRBV7-8	TRBJ2-1	-	TRBD2	TGTGCCAGCAGCCCCGGATCCGGGACTAGGCAGTTCTTC	CASSPGSGTRQFF
TRBV4-2	TRBJ2-7	-	-	TGTGCCAGCAGCCAAAGGGACGGGGCTTCCTACGAGCAGTACTTC	CASSQRDGASYEQYF